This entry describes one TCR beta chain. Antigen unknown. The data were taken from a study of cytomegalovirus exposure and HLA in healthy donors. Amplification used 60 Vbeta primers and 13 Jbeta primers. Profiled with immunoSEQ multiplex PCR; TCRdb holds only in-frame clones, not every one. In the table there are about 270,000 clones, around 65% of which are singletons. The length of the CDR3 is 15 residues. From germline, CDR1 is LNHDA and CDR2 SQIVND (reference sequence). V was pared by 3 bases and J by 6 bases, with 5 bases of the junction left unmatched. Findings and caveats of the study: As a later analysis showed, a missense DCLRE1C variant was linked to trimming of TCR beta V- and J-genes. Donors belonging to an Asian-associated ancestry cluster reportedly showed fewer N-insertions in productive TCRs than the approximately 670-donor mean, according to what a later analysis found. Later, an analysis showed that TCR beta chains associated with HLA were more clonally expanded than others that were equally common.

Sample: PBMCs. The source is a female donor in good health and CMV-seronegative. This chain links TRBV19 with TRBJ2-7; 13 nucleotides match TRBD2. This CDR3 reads CASSIGLAGVLEQYF. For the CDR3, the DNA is TGTGCCAGTAGTATTGGACTAGCGGGAGTTCTCGAGCAGTACTTC.